A selection of T cell receptor beta chains follows, all from one sample in a study of post-analysis software for immune sequencing data. Each CDR3 protein is one row after TCRdb ran MiXCR on the PCR reads. The sample yields approximately 460,000 distinct CDR3 sequences, roughly 45% seen once. Material: blood. The receptors originated from a girl aged 5 to 17 with multiple sclerosis. Both conserved end residues are part of each CDR3. Each record gives: clone size, D gene, V gene, J gene, CDR3 protein, CDR3 DNA. The D gene is left open where the match is weak. The size entry is marked missing in some rows and otherwise reads once, few, many or a size class.

>NA|NA|TRBV29-1|TRBJ2-5
CSALLGYGETQYF
TGCAGCGCTCTGCTCGGGTATGGGGAGACCCAGTACTTC
>few|TRBD1|TRBV7-9|TRBJ2-7
CASSLDGVRQGGEQYF
TGTGCCAGCAGCCTCGACGGCGTGAGACAGGGGGGCGAGCAGTACTTC
>once|TRBD2|TRBV7-9|TRBJ2-3
CASSLGAGGKDTQYF
TGTGCCAGCAGCTTGGGCGCGGGAGGAAAAGATACGCAGTATTTT
>few|NA|TRBV29-1|TRBJ1-2
CSVEVRYGYTF
TGCAGCGTTGAAGTTCGGTATGGCTACACCTTC
>NA|TRBD1|TRBV29-1|TRBJ2-7
CSGLTGTGASYEQYF
TGCAGCGGCCTGACGGGGACAGGGGCCTCCTACGAGCAGTACTTC
>NA|NA|TRBV20-1|TRBJ1-2
CSAKGQRSNYGYTF
TGCAGTGCTAAAGGACAGAGGTCTAACTATGGCTACACCTTC
>NA|TRBD2|TRBV5-1|TRBJ2-5
CASSLETSGGQETQYF
TGCGCCAGCAGCTTGGAGACTAGCGGGGGTCAAGAGACCCAGTACTTC
>NA|NA|TRBV12-3/TRBV12-4|TRBJ2-3
CASSFSGKSADTQYF
TGTGCCAGCAGTTTCTCCGGGAAAAGCGCAGATACGCAGTATTTT
>few|TRBD2|TRBV7-9|TRBJ2-3
CASSRLAGVVTDTQYF
TGTGCCAGCAGCAGACTAGCGGGAGTCGTCACAGATACGCAGTATTTT
>NA|NA|TRBV20-1|TRBJ2-4
CSATNPSFEIQYF
TGCAGTGCTACTAACCCCTCATTCGAAATTCAGTACTTC
>NA|TRBD2|TRBV14|TRBJ2-7
CASSPSTSGRGEQYF
TGTGCCAGCAGCCCCTCGACTAGCGGGAGAGGCGAGCAGTACTTC
>few|TRBD1|TRBV9|TRBJ2-5
CASSGRTGEQETQYF
TGTGCCAGCAGCGGACGGACAGGAGAGCAAGAGACCCAGTACTTC
>NA|TRBD1|TRBV7-9|TRBJ2-7
CASSKPLPTGGLYEQYF
TGTGCCAGCAGCAAACCTTTACCGACAGGGGGCTTATACGAGCAGTACTTC
>NA|TRBD2|TRBV7-7|TRBJ2-5
CASSPGGEGVETQYF
TGTGCTAGCAGCCCGGGGGGAGAGGGAGTCGAGACCCAGTACTTC
>few|TRBD2|TRBV5-1|TRBJ2-7
CASSPETSAAGEQYF
TGCGCCAGCAGCCCGGAGACTAGCGCGGCAGGCGAGCAGTACTTC
>NA|NA|TRBV7-9|TRBJ2-4
CASSLAGNLAKNIQYF
TGTGCCAGCAGCTTAGCCGGGAACCTAGCCAAAAACATTCAGTACTTC
>few|TRBD1|TRBV6-5|TRBJ1-4
CASSYGQGYEKLFF
TGTGCCAGCAGTTACGGACAGGGGTACGAAAAACTGTTTTTT
>NA|NA|TRBV12-5|TRBJ2-1
CASGFGPGAINNEQFF
TGTGCTAGTGGTTTTGGACCAGGGGCAATCAACAATGAGCAGTTCTTC
>NA|NA|TRBV3-1|TRBJ2-7
CASSRLASAYEQYF
TGTGCCAGCAGCCGCCTAGCGTCTGCCTACGAGCAGTACTTC
>NA|TRBD2|TRBV20-1|TRBJ2-1
CSARSTSGDHNEQFF
TGCAGTGCTAGGTCCACTAGCGGGGACCACAATGAGCAGTTCTTC
>few|NA|TRBV20-1|TRBJ1-4
CSARGVTNEKLFF
TGCAGTGCTCGAGGGGTCACTAATGAAAAACTGTTTTTT
>NA|NA|TRBV7-3|TRBJ2-5
CASSQVGLRGETQYF
TGTGCCAGCAGCCAAGTGGGACTCAGAGGGGAGACCCAGTACTTC
>few|NA|TRBV4-1|TRBJ1-2
CASSRGLRSSGTTHLYGYTF
TGCGCCAGCAGCCGCGGCCTGAGAAGCAGTGGGACAACTCACCTCTATGGCTACACCTTC
>once|NA|TRBV4-2|TRBJ2-7
CASSQEGTVPTEQYF
TGTGCCAGCAGCCAAGAGGGGACCGTCCCCACCGAGCAGTACTTC
>NA|NA|TRBV7-8|TRBJ2-7
CASSLRTGGPSYEQYF
TGTGCCAGCAGCTTAAGGACGGGCGGGCCCTCCTACGAGCAGTACTTC
>NA|NA|TRBV11-2|TRBJ2-5
CASSFGGRVETQYF
TGTGCCAGCAGCTTCGGGGGGCGGGTAGAGACCCAGTACTTC
>few|NA|TRBV9|TRBJ1-2
CASSDSGGYTF
TGTGCCAGCAGCGACTCTGGGGGCTACACCTTC
>NA|NA|TRBV20-1|TRBJ2-1
CSARDAGQVGNEQFF
TGCAGTGCTAGAGATGCCGGGCAGGTAGGCAATGAGCAGTTCTTC
>NA|NA|TRBV5-1|TRBJ2-5
CASSYYYSQETQYF
TGCGCCAGCAGCTATTACTACTCCCAAGAGACCCAGTACTTC
>few|NA|TRBV10-3|TRBJ2-1
CAISPLSASYNEQFF
TGTGCCATCAGTCCTCTTAGCGCTTCCTACAATGAGCAGTTCTTC
>NA|NA|TRBV12-3/TRBV12-4|TRBJ1-5
CASSGGPRGNQPQHF
TGTGCCAGCAGCGGGGGACCCAGGGGCAATCAGCCCCAGCATTTT
>NA|NA|TRBV5-5|TRBJ2-7
CASSLRRASSSYEQYF
TGTGCCAGCAGCCTACGCAGGGCCTCAAGCTCCTACGAGCAGTACTTC
>NA|NA|TRBV29-1|TRBJ2-3
CSVTKGPISTDTQYF
TGCAGCGTCACAAAAGGACCAATCAGCACAGATACGCAGTATTTT
>NA|NA|TRBV20-1|TRBJ2-6
CSAGTGQSSGANVLTF
TGCAGTGCGGGGACGGGACAAAGCTCTGGGGCCAACGTCCTGACTTTC
>once|TRBD1|TRBV20-1|TRBJ2-7
CSANAGTAPCEQYF
TGCAGTGCCAATGCCGGGACAGCCCCCTGCGAGCAGTACTTC
>NA|TRBD2|TRBV6-1|TRBJ2-7
CASPPGGISYEQYF
TGTGCCAGCCCCCCGGGAGGGATCTCCTACGAGCAGTACTTC
>NA|NA|TRBV28|TRBJ1-5
CASSPTNSNQPQHF
TGTGCCAGCAGCCCGACAAATAGCAATCAGCCCCAGCATTTT
>NA|NA|TRBV27|TRBJ2-4
CASGPGGIGLGIQYF
TGTGCCAGCGGCCCCGGGGGCATCGGGCTGGGCATTCAGTACTTC
>NA|NA|TRBV20-1|TRBJ2-5
CSALSPGAGEQYF
TGCAGTGCCCTTAGCCCCGGAGCTGGTGAGCAGTACTTC
>NA|NA|TRBV4-2|TRBJ2-1
CASARDPGKDEQFF
TGTGCCAGCGCCCGGGACCCGGGGAAAGATGAGCAGTTCTTC
>NA|NA|TRBV6-5|TRBJ2-5
CASGLAQETQYF
TGTGCCAGCGGACTGGCCCAAGAGACCCAGTACTTC
>few|TRBD2|TRBV7-9|TRBJ2-1
CASSLESGGEQFF
TGTGCCAGCAGCTTAGAAAGCGGGGGTGAGCAGTTCTTC
>NA|NA|TRBV27|TRBJ2-5
CASGGDSQETQYF
TGTGCCAGCGGCGGGGACAGTCAAGAGACCCAGTACTTC
>few|TRBD1|TRBV11-2|TRBJ1-5
CASSLSGQGYNQPQHF
TGTGCCAGCAGCTTATCGGGACAGGGGTACAATCAGCCCCAGCATTTT
>NA|NA|TRBV7-3|TRBJ1-1
CASSLGQGDETEAFF
TGTGCCAGCAGCTTAGGGCAGGGAGATGAAACTGAAGCTTTCTTT
>NA|NA|TRBV7-2|TRBJ1-4
CASSLVGHEEKLFF
TGTGCCAGCAGCTTAGTAGGGCACGAGGAAAAACTGTTTTTT
>NA|NA|TRBV6-1|TRBJ2-1
CASSEWAGWSGEQFF
TGTGCCAGCAGTGAATGGGCAGGGTGGTCAGGTGAGCAGTTCTTC
>NA|TRBD2|TRBV24-1|TRBJ2-3
CATSDTTSGRRSTQYF
TGTGCCACCAGTGATACGACTAGCGGGAGGCGGAGTACGCAGTATTTT